These 8 T cell receptor beta chains came from one sample sequenced in a study of CD8+ T cells in alopecia areata. RNA was extracted and reverse transcribed into cDNA as the sequencing template. TCRdb's copy holds only in-frame clones and misses some; the assay was immunoSEQ multiplex PCR. The sample contains 100,000 to 140,000 clones, around 83% of which appear only once. Sample treatment: oral pan-JAK inhibitor, 5-10 mg twice daily. Sequencing used CD8+ T cells sorted from blood, obtained at week 24, from a patient treated with tofacitinib. All receptors come from a human donor with alopecia areata.

The V call is TRBV29-1, the J call TRBJ2-7, with 8 bases fitting TRBD1. Germline V lookup: CDR1 SQVTM, CDR2 ANQGSEA. Unmatched junction bases numbered 4, after V lost 0 bases and J lost 6 bases. This CDR3 is built from 13 residues. The CDR3 reads CSVEDRGLGEQYF. CDR3 DNA: TGCAGCGTTGAAGACAGGGGGCTAGGCGAGCAGTACTTC.

This clone was counted between two and nine times. The chain combines TRBV29-1 with TRBJ2-3, with D unresolved. V lost 2 bases, J lost 5 bases, and 5 bases lay in between. Germline V lookup: CDR1 SQVTM, CDR2 ANQGSEA. There are 11 residues in the CDR3. CDR3: CSVEYEDTQYF. The CDR3 region has the DNA TGCAGCGTTGAATATGAAGATACGCAGTATTTT.

The rearrangement links TRBV14 to TRBJ1-2; D is uncertain. Germline values: CDR1 SGHDN, CDR2 FVKESK. This CDR3 contains 13 residues. V lost 1 base and J 8 bases, leaving 11 bases between the germline ends. The CDR3 sequence is CASSQAVWMGYTF. The CDR3, as DNA: TGTGCCAGCAGCCAAGCGGTGTGGATGGGCTACACCTTC. Full variable domain (remainder filled in from reference TRBV14 and TRBJ1-2): EAGVTQFPSHSVIEKGQTVTLRCDPISGHDNLYWYRRVMGKEIKFLLHFVKESKQDESGMPNNRFLAERTGGTYSTLKVQPAELEDSGVYFCASSQAVWMGYTFGSGTRLTVV.

This clone was observed a single time. This chain uses TRBV15 with TRBJ1-3, with 7 nucleotides matching TRBD1. Unmatched junction bases numbered 10, after V lost 5 bases and J lost 0 bases. The CDR3 covers 17 residues. Germline V gene sequence: CDR1 LNHNV, CDR2 YYDKDF (reference sequence). In nucleotides, the CDR3 is TGTGCCACCAGCGTAAAGCCGACAGGGTTCTCTGGAAACACCATATATTTT. As protein: CATSVKPTGFSGNTIYF.

The chain carries TRBV5-1 and TRBJ2-3, with no clear D. CDR1 is SGHRS and CDR2 is YFSETQ in the germline V gene. V was trimmed by 0 bases and J by 4 bases, leaving 9 bases between them. The CDR3 is 14 residues long. Here the CDR3 reads CASSLEAVPDTQYF. The DNA of the CDR3 is TGCGCCAGCAGCTTGGAGGCAGTACCAGATACGCAGTATTTT.

This clone is labeled as medium-sized. The chain recombines TRBV5-4 with TRBJ2-2, with D perhaps matching TRBD1 (5 bases). This CDR3 contains 17 residues. Deletions cut 1 base from V and 0 bases from J, with 13 bases between. Germline V gives CDR1 SGHNT, CDR2 YYREEE (reference sequence). This chain's CDR3 is CASSLITGRPNTGELFF. As DNA, the CDR3 is TGTGCCAGCAGCTTGATTACAGGCCGCCCGAACACCGGGGAGCTGTTTTTT.

The J gene is TRBJ2-7, the V gene TRBV4-3, with 10 nucleotides matching TRBD1. Trimming took 4 bases from V and 3 from J; bases not matched to a gene: 6. The germline V gene has CDR1 LGHNA and CDR2 YSLEER. CDR3 length: 15 residues. CDR3 sequence (DNA): TGCGCCAGCAGCCCCCGGGGGACAGGGGTCTACGAGCAGTACTTC. As protein: CASSPRGTGVYEQYF.

V is TRBV4-3 and J is TRBJ1-6; 9 nucleotides align to TRBD1. With V trimmed by 0 bases and J by 7 bases, 7 bases remained unmatched. The germline gives CDR1 LGHNA, CDR2 YSLEER. The CDR3 contains 17 residues. In nucleotides, the CDR3 is TGCGCCAGCAGCCAAGATAACCTAGGACAGGGGAATTCACCCCTCCACTTT. Its translation: CASSQDNLGQGNSPLHF.